This TCR beta chain was documented in a study of cytomegalovirus exposure and HLA in healthy donors. Overall study context: Earlier sequencing of some 190 million T cells yielded 95 million to 120 million unique TCR beta sequences.

Study-wide findings and caveats: TCR sequences were mostly rare, though some public TCRs occurred in many donors. Previous analysis showed most TCR beta V segments were productive about 87% or about 30% of the time.

The CDR3 loop spans 14 amino acids. Germline loops: CDR1 SNHLY, CDR2 FYNNEI. The V gene lost 6 bases and the J gene lost 6 bases, with 14 bases spanning the gap. It was with 60 Vbeta and 13 Jbeta primers that the PCR ran. Data came from immunoSEQ multiplex PCR; TCRdb stores just in-frame clones and leaves some out. The sample yields about 140,000 clones, about 80% seen once. While unrecorded immune exposures were likely, the donors were nominally healthy when sampled. A note on this clone: Its antigen is still unknown.

The V and J genes are TRBV2 and TRBJ2-2, with D perhaps matching TRBD2 (6 bases). Sequencing was carried out using PBMCs. The TCR comes from a male donor in good health and CMV-seronegative. The CDR3 sequence: CASRLGGRSGELFF. The CDR3 DNA follows: TGTGCCAGCAGGCTTGGAGGGAGGTCCGGGGAGCTGTTTTTT.